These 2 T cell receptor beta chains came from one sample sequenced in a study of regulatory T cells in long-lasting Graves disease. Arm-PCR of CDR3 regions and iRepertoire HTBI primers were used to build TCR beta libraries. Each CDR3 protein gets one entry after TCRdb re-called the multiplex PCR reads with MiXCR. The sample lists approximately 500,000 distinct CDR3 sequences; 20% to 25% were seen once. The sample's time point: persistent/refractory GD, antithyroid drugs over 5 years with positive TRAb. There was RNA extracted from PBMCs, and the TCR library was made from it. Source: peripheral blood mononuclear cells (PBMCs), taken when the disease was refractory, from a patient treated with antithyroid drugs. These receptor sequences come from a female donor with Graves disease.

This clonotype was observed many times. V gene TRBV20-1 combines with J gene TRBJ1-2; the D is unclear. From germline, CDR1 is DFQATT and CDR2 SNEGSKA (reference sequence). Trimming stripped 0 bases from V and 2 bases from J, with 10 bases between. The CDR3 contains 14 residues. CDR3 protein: CSARDRSENYGYTF. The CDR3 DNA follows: TGCAGTGCTAGAGATAGGTCAGAGAACTATGGCTACACCTTC.

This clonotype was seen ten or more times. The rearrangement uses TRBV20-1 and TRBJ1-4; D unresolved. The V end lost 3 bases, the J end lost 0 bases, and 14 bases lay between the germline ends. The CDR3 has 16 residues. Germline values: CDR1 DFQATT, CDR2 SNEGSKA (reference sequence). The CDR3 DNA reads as TGCAGTGCTAGTGGTCAGCCAGACCCAACTAATGAAAAACTGTTTTTT. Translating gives CSASGQPDPTNEKLFF.